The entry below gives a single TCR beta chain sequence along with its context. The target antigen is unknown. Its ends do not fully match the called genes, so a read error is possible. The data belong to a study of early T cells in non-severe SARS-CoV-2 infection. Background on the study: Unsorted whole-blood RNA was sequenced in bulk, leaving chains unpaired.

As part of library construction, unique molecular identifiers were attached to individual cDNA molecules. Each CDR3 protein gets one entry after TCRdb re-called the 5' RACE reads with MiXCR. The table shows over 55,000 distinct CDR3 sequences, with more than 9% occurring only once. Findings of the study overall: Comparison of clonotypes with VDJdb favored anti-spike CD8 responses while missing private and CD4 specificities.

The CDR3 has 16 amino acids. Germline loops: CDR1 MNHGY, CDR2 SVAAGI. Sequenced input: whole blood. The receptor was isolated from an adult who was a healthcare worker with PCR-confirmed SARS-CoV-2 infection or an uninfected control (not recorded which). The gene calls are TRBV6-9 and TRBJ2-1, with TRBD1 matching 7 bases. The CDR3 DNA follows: TGCGCCCGTTCTACCAAAACGACAGGGCGTGGGAATGAGCAGTTCTTC. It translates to CARSTKTTGRGNEQFF.